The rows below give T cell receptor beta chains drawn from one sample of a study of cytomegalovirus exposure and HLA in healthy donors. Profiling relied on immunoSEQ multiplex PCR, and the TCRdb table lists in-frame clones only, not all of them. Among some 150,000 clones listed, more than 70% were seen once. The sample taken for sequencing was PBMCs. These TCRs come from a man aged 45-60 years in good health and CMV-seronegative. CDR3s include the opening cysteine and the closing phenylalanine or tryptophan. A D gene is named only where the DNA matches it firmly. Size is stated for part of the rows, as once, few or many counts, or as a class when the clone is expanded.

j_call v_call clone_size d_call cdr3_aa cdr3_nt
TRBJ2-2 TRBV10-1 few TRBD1 CASSGDRANTGELFF TGCGCCAGCAGTGGGGACAGGGCAAACACCGGGGAGCTGTTTTTT
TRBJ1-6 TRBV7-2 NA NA CASSLAGALNSPLHF TGTGCCAGCAGCTTAGCGGGGGCTTTAAATTCACCCCTCCACTTT
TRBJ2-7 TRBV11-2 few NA CASTGDFSYEQYF TGTGCCAGCACCGGGGACTTCTCCTACGAGCAGTACTTC
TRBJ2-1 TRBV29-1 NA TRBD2 CSVVIAGDEQFF TGCAGCGTTGTAATAGCGGGAGATGAGCAGTTCTTC
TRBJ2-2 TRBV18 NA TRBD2 CASSPMVAGTTGELFF TGTGCCAGCTCACCGATGGTAGCGGGGACCACCGGGGAGCTGTTTTTT
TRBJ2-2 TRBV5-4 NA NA CASSLTGGGFGELFF TGTGCCAGCAGCTTGACAGGGGGAGGGTTCGGGGAGCTGTTTTTT
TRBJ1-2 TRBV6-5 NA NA CASMSGGYGYTF TGTGCCAGCATGTCGGGCGGGTATGGCTACACCTTC
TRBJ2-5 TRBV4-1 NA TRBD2 CASGREEDRETQYF TGCGCCAGCGGGAGGGAGGAGGATCGTGAGACCCAGTACTTC
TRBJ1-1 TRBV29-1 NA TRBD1 CSVETGGGTEAFF TGCAGCGTTGAAACAGGGGGAGGCACTGAAGCTTTCTTT
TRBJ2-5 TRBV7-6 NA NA CASSQWTNQETQYF TGTGCCAGCAGCCAATGGACTAATCAAGAGACCCAGTACTTC
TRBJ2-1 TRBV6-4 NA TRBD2 CASSVTSGYNEQFF TGTGCCAGCAGTGTGACTAGCGGTTACAATGAGCAGTTCTTC
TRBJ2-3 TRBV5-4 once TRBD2 CASSLAASGRYTDTQYF TGTGCCAGCAGCTTGGCGGCTAGCGGGAGGTACACAGATACGCAGTATTTT
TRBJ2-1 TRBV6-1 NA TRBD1 CASSGQGALQFF TGTGCCAGCAGTGGACAGGGAGCTTTGCAGTTCTTC
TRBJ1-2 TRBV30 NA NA CAWSVLGQRTAGYTF TGTGCCTGGAGTGTACTTGGGCAACGGACTGCGGGCTACACCTTC
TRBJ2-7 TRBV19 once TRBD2 CASSQRPGLAGRYEQYF TGTGCCAGTAGCCAGAGACCGGGACTAGCGGGACGCTACGAGCAGTACTTC
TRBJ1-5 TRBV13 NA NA CASSLGGRAQPQHF TGTGCCAGCAGCTTAGGTGGCAGGGCCCAGCCCCAGCATTTT
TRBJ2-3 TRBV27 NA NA CASNRADRTDTQYF TGTGCCAGCAACAGGGCGGACCGCACAGATACGCAGTATTTT
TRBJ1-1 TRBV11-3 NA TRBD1 CASSSDRGRTEAFF TGTGCCAGCAGCTCGGACAGGGGACGCACTGAAGCTTTCTTT
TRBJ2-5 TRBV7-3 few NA CASSQGRVETQYF TGTGCCAGCAGCCAAGGCCGGGTGGAGACCCAGTACTTC
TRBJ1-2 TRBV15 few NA CATSEGTAWDDGYTF TGTGCCACCAGCGAGGGGACTGCCTGGGACGATGGCTACACCTTC
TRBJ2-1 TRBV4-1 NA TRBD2 CASSQEIAGAYNEQFF TGCGCCAGCAGCCAAGAAATAGCGGGGGCCTACAATGAGCAGTTCTTC
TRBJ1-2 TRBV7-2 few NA CASSLSQSGLYGYTF TGTGCCAGCAGCTTAAGCCAATCGGGACTCTATGGCTACACCTTC
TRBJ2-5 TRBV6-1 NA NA CASRGLAIETQYF TGTGCCAGCCGTGGGCTAGCGATAGAGACCCAGTACTTC
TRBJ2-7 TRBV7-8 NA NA CASSLGPGRTYEQYF TGTGCCAGCAGCTTAGGGCCGGGTAGGACCTACGAGCAGTACTTC
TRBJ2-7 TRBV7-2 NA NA CASSTQWGDGQYF TGTGCCAGCAGCACGCAATGGGGGGACGGGCAGTACTTC
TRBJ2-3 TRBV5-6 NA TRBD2 CASSSLAGVGTDTQYF TGTGCCAGCAGCTCCCTAGCGGGAGTGGGTACAGATACGCAGTATTTT
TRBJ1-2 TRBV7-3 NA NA CASSLGGLGWIYTF TGTGCCAGCAGCTTAGGCGGCCTCGGCTGGATCTACACCTTC
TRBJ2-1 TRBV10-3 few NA CAISERGRTSNEQFF TGTGCCATCAGTGAGCGGGGGAGAACATCGAATGAGCAGTTCTTC
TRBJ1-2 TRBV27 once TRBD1 CASSSGQGGLEGYTF TGTGCCAGCAGTTCTGGACAGGGGGGGCTTGAGGGCTACACCTTC
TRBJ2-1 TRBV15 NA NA CATSRPRDEQFF TGTGCCACCAGCAGGCCCAGGGATGAGCAGTTCTTC
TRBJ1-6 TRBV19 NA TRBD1 CASSTRTGGSPLHF TGTGCCAGTAGTACCCGGACAGGGGGTTCACCCCTCCACTTT
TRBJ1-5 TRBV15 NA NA CATSRDRQPQHF TGTGCCACCAGCAGAGACAGGCAGCCCCAGCATTTT
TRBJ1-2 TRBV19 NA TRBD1 CASSPEGQGYGYTF TGTGCCAGTAGTCCCGAGGGACAGGGATATGGCTACACCTTC
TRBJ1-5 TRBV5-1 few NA CASSLDSTSNQPQHF TGCGCCAGCAGCTTGGACTCAACTAGCAATCAGCCCCAGCATTTT
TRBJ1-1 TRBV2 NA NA CASSEAAGWKAFF TGTGCCAGCAGTGAAGCGGCAGGGTGGAAAGCTTTCTTT
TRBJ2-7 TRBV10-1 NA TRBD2 CASSPSGRASEQYF TGCGCCAGCAGCCCTAGCGGGAGGGCTTCAGAGCAGTACTTC
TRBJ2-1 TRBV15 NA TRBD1 CATTGTDYNEQFF TGTGCCACGACCGGGACAGATTACAATGAGCAGTTCTTC
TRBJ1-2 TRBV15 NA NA CATENSTDNYGYTF TGTGCCACCGAAAACTCTACAGATAACTATGGCTACACCTTC
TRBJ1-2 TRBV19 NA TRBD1 CASSLDRGLGYGYTF TGTGCCAGTAGTCTAGACAGGGGGCTAGGCTATGGCTACACCTTC
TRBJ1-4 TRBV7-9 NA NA CASSLSGFATNEKLFF TGTGCCAGCAGCTTATCAGGGTTTGCAACTAATGAAAAACTGTTTTTT
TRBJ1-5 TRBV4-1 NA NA CASSQVGGPSNQPQHF TGCGCCAGCAGCCAAGTGGGGGGTCCTAGCAATCAGCCCCAGCATTTT
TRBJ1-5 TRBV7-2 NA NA CASSDKGVGGPQHF TGTGCCAGCAGCGATAAGGGGGTAGGGGGGCCCCAGCATTTT
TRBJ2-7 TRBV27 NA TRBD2 CASSLSIRLAGDEQYF TGTGCCAGCAGTTTATCGATACGACTAGCGGGAGACGAGCAGTACTTC
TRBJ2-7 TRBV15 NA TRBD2 CATSPGPSGRVYEQYF TGTGCCACCAGCCCGGGGCCTAGCGGGAGGGTCTACGAGCAGTACTTC
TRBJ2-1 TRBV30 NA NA CAWRMTDLFF TGTGCCTGGAGGATGACAGACCTGTTCTTC
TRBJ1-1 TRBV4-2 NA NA CASSHHDGSGGRDTEAFF TGTGCCAGCAGCCACCACGACGGTTCGGGGGGCAGGGACACTGAAGCTTTCTTT
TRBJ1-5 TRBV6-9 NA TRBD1 CAGDRVSGQPQHF TGTGCCGGTGACAGGGTTAGCGGTCAGCCCCAGCATTTT
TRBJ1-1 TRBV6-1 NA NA CASRDQQKIGAEAFF TGTGCCAGCAGGGATCAACAGAAAATAGGCGCTGAAGCTTTCTTT
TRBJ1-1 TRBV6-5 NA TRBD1 CASSNLQGLNTEAFF TGTGCCAGCAGTAACTTACAGGGGCTGAACACTGAAGCTTTCTTT
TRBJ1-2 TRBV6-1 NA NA CASGSRETGYYGYTF TGTGCCAGCGGATCCCGAGAGACAGGCTACTATGGCTACACCTTC
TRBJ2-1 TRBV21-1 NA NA CASSKASLAGRFQFF TGTGCCAGCAGCAAAGCGTCACTAGCGGGACGCTTTCAGTTCTTC
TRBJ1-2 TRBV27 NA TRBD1 CASRPSSGRGVYGYTF TGTGCCAGCAGACCATCTTCTGGCAGGGGGGTCTATGGCTACACCTTC
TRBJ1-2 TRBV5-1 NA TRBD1 CASSPETGKNGYTF TGCGCCAGCAGCCCGGAGACAGGGAAAAATGGCTACACCTTC